One sample yielded the 24 T cell receptor beta chains listed below, sequenced in a study of radiotherapy plus CTLA-4 blockade in lung cancer. Generated by immunoSEQ multiplex PCR, the TCRdb table keeps only in-frame clones and is missing some. The sample has some 50,000 clones, approximately 84% seen once. The sample in question was peripheral blood, obtained from a patient treated with radiotherapy plus ipilimumab. These receptors came from a human donor with non-small cell lung cancer whose response to radiotherapy plus ipilimumab could not be evaluated.

This chain uses TRBV29-1 with TRBJ1-1; D unresolved. This CDR3 spans 13 amino acids. Trimming shortened V by 3 bases and J by 2 bases, and 10 bases separated the two germline ends. Germline V lookup: CDR1 SQVTM, CDR2 ANQGSEA. The CDR3 loop is CSVDRDLNTEAFF. The CDR3, as DNA: TGCAGCGTTGATCGAGATCTAAACACTGAAGCTTTCTTT.

J is TRBJ2-7 and V is TRBV7-9, with TRBD1 matching 7 bases. With V trimmed by 5 bases and J by 3 bases, 4 bases remained unmatched. Germline lookup yields CDR1 SEHNR and CDR2 FQNEAQ (reference sequence). This CDR3 region has 13 residues. The chain's CDR3 is CASSVGTDYEQYF. Written as DNA, the CDR3 is TGTGCCAGCAGCGTAGGGACAGACTACGAGCAGTACTTC.

The CDR3: CASSPTGGLWETQYF. CDR3 in DNA: TGCGCCAGCAGTCCGACAGGGGGTCTTTGGGAGACCCAGTACTTC. The J gene is TRBJ2-5, the V gene TRBV5-1; TRBD1 matches 9 bases. Trimming cost V 5 bases and J 5 bases; bases outside gene matches: 10. Germline V lookup: CDR1 SGHRS, CDR2 YFSETQ. CDR3 size: 15 residues.

V gene TRBV19 combines with J gene TRBJ2-2; the D is unclear. Trimming left V 6 bases short and J 5 bases short, with 7 bases between. The V gene's germline CDR1 is LNHDA and CDR2 SQIVND (reference sequence). The CDR3 has 12 residues. The CDR3 DNA reads as TGTGCCAGTAGAGCATTTACCGGGGAGCTGTTTTTT. Its protein product is CASRAFTGELFF.

The chain has TRBV7-2 and TRBJ2-1, with D possibly matching TRBD2 (7 bases). The germline V and J ends were trimmed by 5 bases and 6 bases, with 14 bases remaining between them. CDR1 is SGHTA, CDR2 FQGNSA, per germline. The CDR3 consists of 14 residues. The CDR3 reads CASSIEGGGNEQFF. CDR3 nucleotides: TGTGCCAGCAGCATAGAGGGGGGGGGCAATGAGCAGTTCTTC.

This chain links TRBV4-3 with TRBJ2-3, with 7 bases aligning to TRBD2. The CDR3 loop spans 16 amino acids. Germline values: CDR1 LGHNA, CDR2 YSLEER. Unmatched junction bases numbered 9, after V lost 0 bases and J lost 6 bases. The CDR3 here is CASSQDQAGSFDTQYF. In nucleotides, the CDR3 is TGCGCCAGCAGCCAAGACCAAGCGGGAAGCTTCGATACGCAGTATTTT.

This clone showed up just a few times. The J gene is TRBJ2-3, the V gene TRBV7-3, with 7 bases identical to TRBD2. V shed 4 bases, J shed 2 bases, and the junction held 9 bases outside the gene matches. This CDR3 has 16 amino acids. Germline CDR1 and CDR2: SGHTA and FQGTGA. The CDR3 loop reads CASSSIPGLNTDTQYF. CDR3 coding DNA: TGTGCCAGCAGCTCAATTCCGGGACTAAACACAGATACGCAGTATTTT.

This clone was counted a single time. The chain combines TRBV7-3 with TRBJ2-7, with TRBD1 identical over 7 bases. Germline CDR1 and CDR2: SGHTA and FQGTGA. This CDR3 region has 15 residues. Unmatched junction bases numbered 8, after V lost 1 base and J lost 5 bases. CDR3 DNA sequence: TGTGCCAGCAGCTTAATCAAGACAGGGCGCGACGAGCAGTACTTC. This translates into CASSLIKTGRDEQYF.

The J gene is TRBJ2-1, the V gene TRBV4-3; 8 bases fit TRBD2. This CDR3 contains 16 residues. V gave up 5 bases and J gave up 2 bases; unmatched junction bases: 8. Germline CDR1 is LGHNA and CDR2 is YSLEER. The CDR3 here is CASSERSGSTYNEQFF. CDR3 bases: TGCGCCAGCAGCGAAAGAAGCGGGAGTACCTACAATGAGCAGTTCTTC.

Of note for this clone: A junction boundary mismatches the germline segment, possibly from a read error. This rearrangement joins TRBV2 to TRBJ1-2; D gene uncertain. Germline CDR1 is SNHLY and CDR2 is FYNNEI. The CDR3 loop spans 14 amino acids. DNA for the CDR3: TGTGCCAGCAGTGATACGGGAACCCTCTATGGCTACGCCTTC. Its protein is CASSDTGTLYGYAF. The full variable domain, completed using reference TRBV2 and TRBJ1-2, is EPEVTQTPSHQVTQMGQEVILRCVPISNHLYFYWYRQILGQKVEFLVSFYNNEISEKSEIFDDQFSVERPDGSNFTLKIRSTKLEDSAMYFCASSDTGTLYGYAFGSGTRLTVV.

This clone was counted between two and nine times. The rearrangement links TRBV30 to TRBJ1-2, with TRBD1 as a possible D gene (6 bases). V gave up 7 bases and J gave up 4 bases, with 16 bases separating them. The CDR3 has 13 residues. CDR1 and CDR2 from the germline V gene are GTSNPN and SVGIG (reference sequence). CDR3 coding DNA: TGTGCCTTCCCGAGGACAGTTAGCTATGGCTACACCTTC. Protein sequence: CAFPRTVSYGYTF.

This clone was picked up one time. The V call is TRBV5-8, the J call TRBJ2-5; possibly TRBD2 for D (6 bases). Germline lookup yields CDR1 SGHTS and CDR2 YDEGEE. This CDR3 comprises 15 residues. Trimming cost V 4 bases and J 3 bases, with 16 bases left between them. The chain's CDR3 is CASSRQWGTEETQYF. Written as DNA, the CDR3 is TGTGCCAGCAGCCGCCAGTGGGGGACTGAAGAGACCCAGTACTTC.

CDR3 sequence (DNA): TGTGCCATCAGTGGGGGACAGGGGAGGGTCACCGGGGAGCTGTTTTTT. The encoded protein is CAISGGQGRVTGELFF. The chain carries TRBV10-3 and TRBJ2-2, with 10 bases fitting TRBD1. This CDR3 has 16 amino acids. V gave up 4 bases and J gave up 4 bases; unmatched junction bases: 6. Germline V lookup: CDR1 ENHRY, CDR2 SYGVKD.

This chain joins TRBV10-3 and TRBJ2-1; a possible D gene is TRBD2 (5 bases). V was clipped by 4 bases and J by 4 bases, with 11 bases between them. The CDR3 runs 14 residues. Germline V lookup: CDR1 ENHRY, CDR2 SYGVKD. CDR3 bases: TGTGCCATCAGTGGAGGGCCCGAATACAATGAGCAGTTCTTC. It encodes CAISGGPEYNEQFF.

V is TRBV10-3 and J is TRBJ2-5; 7 positions match TRBD2. The better agreement between TRBJ2-7 and the DNA end casts doubt on the J call. Germline loops: CDR1 ENHRY, CDR2 SYGVKD. This CDR3 is 13 amino acids long. DNA of the CDR3: TGTGCCATCAGTGATCCTAGCGGCTACGAGCAGTACTTC. Translation gives CAISDPSGYEQYF.

V usage is TRBV9 and J usage is TRBJ1-2; D not certain. In germline, CDR1 is SGDLS, CDR2 YYNGEE. The CDR3 runs to 13 residues. The germline V and J ends were trimmed by 0 bases and 2 bases, with 5 bases remaining between them. The CDR3 DNA follows: TGTGCCAGCAGCGTAGTGGAGAACTATGGCTACACCTTC. It translates to CASSVVENYGYTF.

The gene calls are TRBV21-1 and TRBJ1-4. TRBV21-1 constitutes a pseudogene. This CDR3 is built from 14 residues. CDR3 protein: CASSREGVNEKLFF. The CDR3 DNA is TGTGCCAGCAGCAGAGAGGGCGTTAATGAAAAACTGTTTTTT.

The V and J genes are TRBV28 and TRBJ2-3; 9 bases agree with TRBD2. The V gene end was trimmed by 7 bases and the J gene end by 4 bases; junction bases not matched to a gene: 9. The CDR3 sequence is 15 residues long. From germline, CDR1 is MDHEN and CDR2 SYDVKM. This CDR3 is CASIPAREGPDTQYF. The CDR3 nucleotides read TGTGCCAGCATCCCGGCGCGGGAGGGGCCAGATACGCAGTATTTT.

J is TRBJ2-1 and V is TRBV9, with 7 bases lining up with TRBD2. Germline V gene data show CDR1 as SGDLS and CDR2 as YYNGEE. The CDR3 has 19 amino acids. After removal of 4 bases from V and 0 bases from J, the junction contained 16 bases not matched to a gene. The CDR3 DNA is TGTGCCAGCAGCACGCCCGGGACTATCGGGAGAAGCTCCTACAATGAGCAGTTCTTC. It yields the protein CASSTPGTIGRSSYNEQFF.

V usage is TRBV29-1 and J usage is TRBJ2-7; 9 positions match TRBD1. This CDR3 is 17 amino acids long. The germline V gene has CDR1 SQVTM and CDR2 ANQGSEA. V was clipped by 2 bases and J by 5 bases; unmatched bases: 16. The CDR3 nucleotides are TGCAGCGTTGAAAGTTTTCTAAGTGGGACAGGGTTCGACGAGCAGTACTTC. Translating gives CSVESFLSGTGFDEQYF.

In its sample, this clone was seen once. V usage is TRBV15 and J usage is TRBJ2-5; the match to TRBD1 covers 9 bases. Trimming at V came to 5 bases and at J to 3 bases, leaving 7 bases not matched to a gene. Germline values: CDR1 LNHNV, CDR2 YYDKDF (reference sequence). The CDR3 runs to 15 residues. This CDR3 is CATSLTGGIKETQYF. CDR3 bases: TGTGCCACCAGCTTGACAGGGGGGATCAAAGAGACCCAGTACTTC. Supplemented by reference TRBV15 and TRBJ2-5, the full variable domain reads DAMVIQNPRYQVTQFGKPVTLSCSQTLNHNVMYWYQQKSSQAPKLLFHYYDKDFNNEADTPDNFQSRRPNTSFCFLDIRSPGLGDTAMYLCATSLTGGIKETQYFGPGTRLLVL.

This clone occurred once. V is TRBV5-5 and J is TRBJ1-6; D is perhaps TRBD1 (6 bases). Germline CDR1 SGHKS, CDR2 YYEKEE (reference sequence). V was clipped by 4 bases and J by 10 bases, with 21 bases between them. This CDR3 has 16 amino acids. This CDR3 reads CASSPYRTVSKSPLHF. As DNA, the CDR3 is TGTGCCAGCAGCCCTTACCGGACAGTCTCAAAATCACCCCTCCACTTT.

The CDR3 DNA follows: TGCGCCAGCAGCCAAGGACAGGCGGTGTTGGGTGAGCAGTTCTTC. Protein: CASSQGQAVLGEQFF. The chain combines TRBV4-3 with TRBJ2-1, with a possible D match to TRBD1 (6 bases). Germline V gene sequence: CDR1 LGHNA, CDR2 YSLEER. This CDR3 is 15 amino acids long. With 1 base removed from V and 9 bases from J, the gap between germline ends came to 16 bases.

The chain uses TRBV7-9 and TRBJ1-1; D ambiguous. Germline V CDR1 and CDR2: SEHNR, FQNEAQ (reference sequence). This CDR3 has 13 amino acids. V was cut by 2 bases and J by 1 base, with 5 bases left in between. CDR3 DNA: TGTGCCAGCAGCTTACGAGGGAACACTGAAGCTTTCTTT. Protein: CASSLRGNTEAFF.